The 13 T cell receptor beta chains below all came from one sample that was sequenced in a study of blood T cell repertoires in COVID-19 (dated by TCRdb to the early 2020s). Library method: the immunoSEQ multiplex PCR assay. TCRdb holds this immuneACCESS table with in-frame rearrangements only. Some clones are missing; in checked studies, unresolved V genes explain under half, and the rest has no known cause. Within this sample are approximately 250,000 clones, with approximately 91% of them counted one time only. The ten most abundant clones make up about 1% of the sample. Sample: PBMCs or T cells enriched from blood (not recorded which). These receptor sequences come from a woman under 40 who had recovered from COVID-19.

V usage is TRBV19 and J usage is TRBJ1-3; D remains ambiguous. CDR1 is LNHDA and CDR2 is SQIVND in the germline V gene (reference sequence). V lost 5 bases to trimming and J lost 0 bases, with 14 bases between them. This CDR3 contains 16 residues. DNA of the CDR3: TGTGCCAGTAGTCGATCGCTATCGCCCTCTGGAAACACCATATATTTT. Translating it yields CASSRSLSPSGNTIYF.

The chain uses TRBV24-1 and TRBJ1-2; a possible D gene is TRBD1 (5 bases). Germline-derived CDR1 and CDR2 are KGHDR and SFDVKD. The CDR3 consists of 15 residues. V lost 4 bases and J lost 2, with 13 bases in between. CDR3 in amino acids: CATSERGGVNYGYTF. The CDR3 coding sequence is TGTGCCACCAGTGAACGCGGGGGGGTGAACTATGGCTACACCTTC.

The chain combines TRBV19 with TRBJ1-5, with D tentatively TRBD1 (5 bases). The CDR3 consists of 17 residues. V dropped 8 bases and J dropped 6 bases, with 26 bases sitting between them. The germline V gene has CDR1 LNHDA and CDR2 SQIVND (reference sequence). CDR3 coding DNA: TGTGCCAGTGCACATCAGCGCGGGACTGTTGTAGCTCAGCCCCAGCATTTT. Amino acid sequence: CASAHQRGTVVAQPQHF. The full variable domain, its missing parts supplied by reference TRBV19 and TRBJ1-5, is DGGITQSPKYLFRKEGQNVTLSCEQNLNHDAMYWYRQDPGQGLRLIYYSQIVNDFQKGDIAEGYSVSREKKESFPLTVTSAQKNPTAFYLCASAHQRGTVVAQPQHFGDGTRLSIL.

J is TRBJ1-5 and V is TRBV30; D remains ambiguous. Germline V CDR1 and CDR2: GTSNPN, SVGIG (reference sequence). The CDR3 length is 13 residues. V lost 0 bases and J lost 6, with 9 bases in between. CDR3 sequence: CAWSVRGAQPQHF. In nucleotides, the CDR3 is TGTGCCTGGAGTGTTCGGGGTGCTCAGCCCCAGCATTTT.

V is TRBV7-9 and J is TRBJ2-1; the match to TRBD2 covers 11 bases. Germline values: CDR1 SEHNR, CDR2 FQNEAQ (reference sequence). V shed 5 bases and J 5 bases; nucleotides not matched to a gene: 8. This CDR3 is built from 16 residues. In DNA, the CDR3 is TGTGCCAGCAGCCGACCCGGACTAGCGGGTAACAATGAGCAGTTCTTC. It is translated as CASSRPGLAGNNEQFF.

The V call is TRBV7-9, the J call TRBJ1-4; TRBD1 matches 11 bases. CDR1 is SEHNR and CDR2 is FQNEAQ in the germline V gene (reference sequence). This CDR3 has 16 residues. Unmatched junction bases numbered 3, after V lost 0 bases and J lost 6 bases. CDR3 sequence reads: CASSLAPGQGDEKLFF. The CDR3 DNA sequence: TGTGCCAGCAGCTTAGCCCCGGGACAGGGGGATGAAAAACTGTTTTTT.

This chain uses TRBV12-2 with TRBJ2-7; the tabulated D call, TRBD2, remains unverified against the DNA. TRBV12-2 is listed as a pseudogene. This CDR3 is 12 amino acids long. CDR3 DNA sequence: TGTGCAAGTCTCTTATCGGAGGGGGAGCAGTACTTC. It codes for CASLLSEGEQYF.

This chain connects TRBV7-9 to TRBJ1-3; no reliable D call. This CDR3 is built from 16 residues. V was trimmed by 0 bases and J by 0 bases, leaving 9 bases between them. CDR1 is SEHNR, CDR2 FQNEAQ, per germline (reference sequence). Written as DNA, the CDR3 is TGTGCCAGCAGCTTAGCGGCCGGGAACTCTGGAAACACCATATATTTT. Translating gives CASSLAAGNSGNTIYF.

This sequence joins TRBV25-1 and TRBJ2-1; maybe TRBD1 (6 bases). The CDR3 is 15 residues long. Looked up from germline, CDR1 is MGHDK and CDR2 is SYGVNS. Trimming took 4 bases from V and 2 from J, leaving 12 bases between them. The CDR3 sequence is CASSGVWTAYNEQFF. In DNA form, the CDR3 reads TGTGCCAGCAGTGGGGTTTGGACAGCCTACAATGAGCAGTTCTTC.

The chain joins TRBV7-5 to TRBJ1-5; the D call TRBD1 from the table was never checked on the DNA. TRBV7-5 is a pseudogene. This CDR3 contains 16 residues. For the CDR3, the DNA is TGTGCCAGAAGCTTTAAATGGCAGGGGAAGAATCAGCCCCAGCATTTT. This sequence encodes CARSFKWQGKNQPQHF.

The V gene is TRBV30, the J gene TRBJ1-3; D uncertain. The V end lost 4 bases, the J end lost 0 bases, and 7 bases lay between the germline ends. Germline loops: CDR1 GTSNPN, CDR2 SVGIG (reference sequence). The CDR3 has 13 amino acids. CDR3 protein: CAWTFSSGNTIYF. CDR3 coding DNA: TGTGCCTGGACTTTCAGCTCTGGAAACACCATATATTTT. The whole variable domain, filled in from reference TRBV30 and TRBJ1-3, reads SQTIHQWPATLVQPVGSPLSLECTVEGTSNPNLYWYRQAAGRGLQLLFYSVGIGQISSEVPQNLSASRPQDRQFILSSKKLLLSDSGFYLCAWTFSSGNTIYFGEGSWLTVV.

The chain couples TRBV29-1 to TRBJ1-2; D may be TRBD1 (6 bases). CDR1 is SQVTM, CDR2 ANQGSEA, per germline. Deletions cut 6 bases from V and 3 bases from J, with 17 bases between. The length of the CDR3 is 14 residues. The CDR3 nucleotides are TGCAGCGTCCTGTCGGGGGGGCTATACTATGGCTACACCTTC. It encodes CSVLSGGLYYGYTF.

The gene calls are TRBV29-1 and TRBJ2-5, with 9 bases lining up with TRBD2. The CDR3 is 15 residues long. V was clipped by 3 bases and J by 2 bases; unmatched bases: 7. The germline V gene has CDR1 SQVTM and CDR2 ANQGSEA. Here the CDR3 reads CSVDRPSGTQETQYF. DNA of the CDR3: TGCAGCGTTGATCGGCCTAGCGGGACGCAAGAGACCCAGTACTTC.